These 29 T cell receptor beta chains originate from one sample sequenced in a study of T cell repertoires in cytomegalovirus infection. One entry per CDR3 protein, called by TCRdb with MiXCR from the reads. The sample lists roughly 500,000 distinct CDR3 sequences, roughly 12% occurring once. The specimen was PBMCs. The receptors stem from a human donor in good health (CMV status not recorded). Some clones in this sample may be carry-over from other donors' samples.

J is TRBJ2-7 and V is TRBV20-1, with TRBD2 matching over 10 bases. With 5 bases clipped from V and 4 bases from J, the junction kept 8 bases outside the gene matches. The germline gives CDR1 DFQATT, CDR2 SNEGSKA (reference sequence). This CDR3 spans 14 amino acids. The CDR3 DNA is TGCAGTGCTCCAAGGACTAGCGGAGATTACGAGCAGTACTTC. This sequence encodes CSAPRTSGDYEQYF.

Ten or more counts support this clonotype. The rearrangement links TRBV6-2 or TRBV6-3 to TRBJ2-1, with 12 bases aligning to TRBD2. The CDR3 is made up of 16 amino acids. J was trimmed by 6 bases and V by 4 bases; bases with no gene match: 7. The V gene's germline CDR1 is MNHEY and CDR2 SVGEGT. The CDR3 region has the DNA TGTGCCAGCAGTTCTGGACTAGCGGGGTTTCCCAATGAGCAGTTCTTC. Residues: CASSSGLAGFPNEQFF.

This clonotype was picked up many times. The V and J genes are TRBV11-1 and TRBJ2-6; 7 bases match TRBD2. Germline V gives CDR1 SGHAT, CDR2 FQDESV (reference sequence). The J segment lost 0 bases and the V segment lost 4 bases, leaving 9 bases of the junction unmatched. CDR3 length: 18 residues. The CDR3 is CASSSRGLGDSGANVLTF. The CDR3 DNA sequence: TGTGCCAGCAGCTCCCGAGGACTAGGTGACTCTGGGGCCAACGTCCTGACTTTC.

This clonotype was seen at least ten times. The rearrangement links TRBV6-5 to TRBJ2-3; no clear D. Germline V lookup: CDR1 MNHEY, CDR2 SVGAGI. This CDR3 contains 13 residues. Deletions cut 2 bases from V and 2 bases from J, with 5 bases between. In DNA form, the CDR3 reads TGTGCCAGCAGTTACCGGATCACAGATACGCAGTATTTT. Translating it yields CASSYRITDTQYF.

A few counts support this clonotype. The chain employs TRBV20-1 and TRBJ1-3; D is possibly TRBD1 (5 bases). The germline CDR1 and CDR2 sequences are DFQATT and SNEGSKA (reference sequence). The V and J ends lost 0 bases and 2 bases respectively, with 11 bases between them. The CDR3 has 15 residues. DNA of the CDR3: TGCAGTGCTAGAGAGGTCAGGGAGGCTGGAAACACCATATATTTT. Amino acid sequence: CSAREVREAGNTIYF.

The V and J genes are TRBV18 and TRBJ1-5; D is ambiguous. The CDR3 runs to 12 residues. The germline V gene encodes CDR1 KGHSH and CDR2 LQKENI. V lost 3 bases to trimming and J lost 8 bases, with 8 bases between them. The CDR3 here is CASSPPGEPQHF. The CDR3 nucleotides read TGTGCCAGCTCACCGCCGGGAGAGCCCCAGCATTTT.

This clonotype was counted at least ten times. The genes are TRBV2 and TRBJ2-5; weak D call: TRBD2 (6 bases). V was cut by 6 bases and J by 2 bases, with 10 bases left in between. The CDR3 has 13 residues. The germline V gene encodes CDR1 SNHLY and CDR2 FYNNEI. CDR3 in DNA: TGTGCCAGCAGCTTAGCGGATCAAGAGACCCAGTACTTC. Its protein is CASSLADQETQYF.

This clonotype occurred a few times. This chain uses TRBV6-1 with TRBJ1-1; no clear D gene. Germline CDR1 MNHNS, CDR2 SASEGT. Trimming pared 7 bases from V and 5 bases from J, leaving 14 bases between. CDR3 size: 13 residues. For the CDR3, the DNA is TGTGCCAGCATGATCGAGGAGGATACTGAAGCTTTCTTT. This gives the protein CASMIEEDTEAFF.

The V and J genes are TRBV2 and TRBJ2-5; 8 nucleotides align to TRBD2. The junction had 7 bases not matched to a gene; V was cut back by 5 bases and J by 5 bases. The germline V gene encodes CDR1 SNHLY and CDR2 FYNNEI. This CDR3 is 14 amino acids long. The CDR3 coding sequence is TGTGCCAGCAGTCGGGGGGGCCCAGGGGAGACCCAGTACTTC. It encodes CASSRGGPGETQYF.

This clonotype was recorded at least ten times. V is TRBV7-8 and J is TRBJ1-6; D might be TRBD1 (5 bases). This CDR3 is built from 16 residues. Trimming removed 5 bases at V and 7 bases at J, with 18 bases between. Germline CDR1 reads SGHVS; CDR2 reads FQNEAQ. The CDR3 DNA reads TGTGCCAGCAGCACTCGGGGGGGGAGGATGAATTCACCCCTCCACTTT. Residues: CASSTRGGRMNSPLHF.

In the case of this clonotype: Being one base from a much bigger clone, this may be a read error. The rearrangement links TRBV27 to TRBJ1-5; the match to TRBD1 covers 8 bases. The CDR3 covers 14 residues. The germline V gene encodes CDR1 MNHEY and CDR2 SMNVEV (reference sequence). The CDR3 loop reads CASRDRAYNQSQHF. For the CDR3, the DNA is TGTGCCAGCAGGGACAGGGCATACAATCAGTCCCAGCATTTT.

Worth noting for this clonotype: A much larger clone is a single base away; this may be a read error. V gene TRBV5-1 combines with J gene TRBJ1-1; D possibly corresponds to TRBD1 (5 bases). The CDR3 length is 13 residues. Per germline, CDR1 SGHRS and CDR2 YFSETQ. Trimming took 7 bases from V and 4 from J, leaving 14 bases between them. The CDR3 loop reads CASQTAWGTEAFF. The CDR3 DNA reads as TGCGCCAGCCAGACAGCTTGGGGCACTGAAGCTTTCTTT.

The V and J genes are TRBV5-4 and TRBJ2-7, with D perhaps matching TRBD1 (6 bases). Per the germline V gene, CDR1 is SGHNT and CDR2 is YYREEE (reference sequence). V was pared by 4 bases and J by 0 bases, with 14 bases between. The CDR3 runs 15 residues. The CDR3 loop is CASSGGQLSSYEQYF. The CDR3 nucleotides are TGTGCCAGCAGCGGTGGACAGCTTAGCTCCTACGAGCAGTACTTC. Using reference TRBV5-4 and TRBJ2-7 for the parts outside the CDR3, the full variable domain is ETGVTQSPTHLIKTRGQQVTLRCSSQSGHNTVSWYQQALGQGPQFIFQYYREEENGRGNFPPRFSGLQFPNYSSELNVNALELDDSALYLCASSGGQLSSYEQYFGPGTRLTVT.

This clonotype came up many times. The CDR3 sequence: CASSFGTQAYEQYF. DNA of the CDR3: TGTGCCAGCAGTTTTGGGACTCAAGCCTACGAGCAGTACTTC. This chain joins TRBV28 and TRBJ2-7, with a tentative D call TRBD2 (6 bases). The V gene lost 3 bases and the J gene lost 2 bases, with 11 bases spanning the gap. Germline-derived CDR1 and CDR2 are MDHEN and SYDVKM. This CDR3 comprises 14 residues.

CDR3 region: CASTLPMNTEAFF. CDR3 coding DNA: TGTGCCAGCACCCTCCCCATGAACACTGAAGCTTTCTTT. J is TRBJ1-1 and V is TRBV28, with D unclear. The CDR3 runs 13 residues. V lost 7 bases and J 0 bases, leaving 9 bases between the germline ends. Germline V lookup: CDR1 MDHEN, CDR2 SYDVKM.

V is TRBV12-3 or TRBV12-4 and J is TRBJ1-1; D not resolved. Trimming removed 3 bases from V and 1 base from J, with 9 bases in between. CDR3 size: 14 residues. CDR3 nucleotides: TGTGCCAGCAGTTTTGGCAGTTCGAACACTGAAGCTTTCTTT. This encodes CASSFGSSNTEAFF.

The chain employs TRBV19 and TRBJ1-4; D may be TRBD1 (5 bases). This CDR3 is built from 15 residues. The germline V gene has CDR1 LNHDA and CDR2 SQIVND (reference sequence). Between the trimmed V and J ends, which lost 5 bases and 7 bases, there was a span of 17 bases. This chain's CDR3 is CASSGSGGPGEKLFF. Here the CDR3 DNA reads TGTGCCAGTAGTGGGTCCGGGGGACCTGGTGAAAAACTGTTTTTT.

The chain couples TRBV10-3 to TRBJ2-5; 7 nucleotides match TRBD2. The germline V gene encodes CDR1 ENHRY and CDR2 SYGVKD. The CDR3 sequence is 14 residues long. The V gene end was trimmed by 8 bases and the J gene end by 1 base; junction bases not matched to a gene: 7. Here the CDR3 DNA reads TGTGCCATCTGGGGGGGGTTTAGCCAAGAGACCCAGTACTTC. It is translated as CAIWGGFSQETQYF.

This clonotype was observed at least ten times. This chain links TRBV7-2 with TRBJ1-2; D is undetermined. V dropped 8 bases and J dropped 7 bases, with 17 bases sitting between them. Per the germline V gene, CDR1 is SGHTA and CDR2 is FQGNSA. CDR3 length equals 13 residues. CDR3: CASGRWGTIGYTF. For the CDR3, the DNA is TGTGCCAGCGGAAGGTGGGGAACTATTGGCTACACCTTC.

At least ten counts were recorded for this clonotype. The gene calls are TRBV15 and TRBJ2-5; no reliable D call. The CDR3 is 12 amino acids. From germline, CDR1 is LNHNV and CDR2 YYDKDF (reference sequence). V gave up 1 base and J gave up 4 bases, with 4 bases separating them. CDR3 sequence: CATSRVAETQYF. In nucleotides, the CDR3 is TGTGCCACCAGCAGAGTGGCAGAGACCCAGTACTTC. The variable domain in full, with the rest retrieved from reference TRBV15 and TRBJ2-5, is DAMVIQNPRYQVTQFGKPVTLSCSQTLNHNVMYWYQQKSSQAPKLLFHYYDKDFNNEADTPDNFQSRRPNTSFCFLDIRSPGLGDTAMYLCATSRVAETQYFGPGTRLLVL.

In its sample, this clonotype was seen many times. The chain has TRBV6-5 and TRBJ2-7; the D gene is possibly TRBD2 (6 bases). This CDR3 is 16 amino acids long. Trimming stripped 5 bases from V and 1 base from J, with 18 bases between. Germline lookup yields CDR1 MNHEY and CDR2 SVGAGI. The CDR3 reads CASSPLLVRDSYEQYF. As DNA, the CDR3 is TGTGCCAGCAGTCCCCTCCTCGTGCGGGATTCCTACGAGCAGTACTTC.

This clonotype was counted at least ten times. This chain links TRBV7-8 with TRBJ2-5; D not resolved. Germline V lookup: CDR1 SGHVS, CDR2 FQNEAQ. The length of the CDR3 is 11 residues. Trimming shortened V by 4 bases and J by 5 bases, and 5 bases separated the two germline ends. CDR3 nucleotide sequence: TGTGCCAGCAGCTCCGCGGAGACCCAGTACTTC. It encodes CASSSAETQYF.

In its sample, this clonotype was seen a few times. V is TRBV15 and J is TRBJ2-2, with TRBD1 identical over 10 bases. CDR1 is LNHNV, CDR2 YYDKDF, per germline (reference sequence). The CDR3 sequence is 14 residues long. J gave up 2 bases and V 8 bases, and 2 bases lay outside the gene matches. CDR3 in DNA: TGTGCCACCGAGACAGGGGGCAACACCGGGGAGCTGTTTTTT. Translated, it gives CATETGGNTGELFF.

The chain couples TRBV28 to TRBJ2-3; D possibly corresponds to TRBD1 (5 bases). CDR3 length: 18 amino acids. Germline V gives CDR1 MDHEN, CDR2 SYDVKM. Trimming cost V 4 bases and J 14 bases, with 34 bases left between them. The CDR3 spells CASSYRADRPSDTQAPYF. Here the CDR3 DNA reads TGTGCCAGCAGTTATAGAGCAGACAGACCCTCAGATACGCAAGCTCCGTATTTT.

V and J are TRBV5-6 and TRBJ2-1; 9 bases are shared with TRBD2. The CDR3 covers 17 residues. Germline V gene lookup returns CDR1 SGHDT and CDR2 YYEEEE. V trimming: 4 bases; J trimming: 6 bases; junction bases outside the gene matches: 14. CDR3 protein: CASSPPVGAGGVNEQFF. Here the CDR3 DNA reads TGTGCCAGCAGCCCCCCTGTCGGAGCGGGAGGTGTCAATGAGCAGTTCTTC.

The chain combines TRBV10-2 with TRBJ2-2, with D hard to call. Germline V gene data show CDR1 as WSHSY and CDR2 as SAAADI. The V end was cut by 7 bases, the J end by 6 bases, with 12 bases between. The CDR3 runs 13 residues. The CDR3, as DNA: TGCGCCAGCACTATGCGTGGCGCCGGGGAGCTGTTTTTT. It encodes CASTMRGAGELFF.

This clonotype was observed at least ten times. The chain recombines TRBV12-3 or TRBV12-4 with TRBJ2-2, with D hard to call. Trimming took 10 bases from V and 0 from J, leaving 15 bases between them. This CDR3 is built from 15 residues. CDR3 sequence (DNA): TGTGCCACGTCGTATATGGGTTCGAACACCGGGGAGCTGTTTTTT. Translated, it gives CATSYMGSNTGELFF.

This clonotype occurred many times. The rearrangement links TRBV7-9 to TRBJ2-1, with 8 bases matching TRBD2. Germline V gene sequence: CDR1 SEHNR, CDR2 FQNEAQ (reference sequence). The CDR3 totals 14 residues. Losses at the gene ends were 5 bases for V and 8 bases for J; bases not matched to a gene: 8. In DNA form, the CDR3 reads TGTGCCAGCAGCCTGGGACTAGTGGGCGATGAGCAGTTCTTC. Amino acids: CASSLGLVGDEQFF.

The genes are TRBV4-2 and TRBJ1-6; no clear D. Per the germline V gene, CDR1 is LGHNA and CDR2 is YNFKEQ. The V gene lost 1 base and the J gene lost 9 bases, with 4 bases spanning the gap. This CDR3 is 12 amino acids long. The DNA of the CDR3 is TGTGCCAGCAGCCAAGGAGGTTCACCCCTCCACTTT. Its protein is CASSQGGSPLHF.